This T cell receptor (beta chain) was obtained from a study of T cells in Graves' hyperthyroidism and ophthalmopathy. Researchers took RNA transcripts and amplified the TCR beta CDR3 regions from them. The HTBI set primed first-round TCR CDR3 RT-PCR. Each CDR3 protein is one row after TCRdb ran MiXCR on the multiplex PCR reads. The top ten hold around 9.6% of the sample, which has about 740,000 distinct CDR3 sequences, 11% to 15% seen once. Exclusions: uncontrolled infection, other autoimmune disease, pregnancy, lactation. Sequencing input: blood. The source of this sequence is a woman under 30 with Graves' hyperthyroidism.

The CDR3 loop is CAWKKRDRGLYGYTF. CDR3 bases: TGTGCCTGGAAGAAGCGGGACAGGGGGCTCTATGGCTACACCTTC. The genes are TRBV30 and TRBJ1-2, with 12 bases matching TRBD1. CDR3 size: 15 residues. The germline gives CDR1 GTSNPN, CDR2 SVGIG (reference sequence). The J segment lost 4 bases and the V segment lost 4 bases, leaving 7 bases of the junction unmatched.